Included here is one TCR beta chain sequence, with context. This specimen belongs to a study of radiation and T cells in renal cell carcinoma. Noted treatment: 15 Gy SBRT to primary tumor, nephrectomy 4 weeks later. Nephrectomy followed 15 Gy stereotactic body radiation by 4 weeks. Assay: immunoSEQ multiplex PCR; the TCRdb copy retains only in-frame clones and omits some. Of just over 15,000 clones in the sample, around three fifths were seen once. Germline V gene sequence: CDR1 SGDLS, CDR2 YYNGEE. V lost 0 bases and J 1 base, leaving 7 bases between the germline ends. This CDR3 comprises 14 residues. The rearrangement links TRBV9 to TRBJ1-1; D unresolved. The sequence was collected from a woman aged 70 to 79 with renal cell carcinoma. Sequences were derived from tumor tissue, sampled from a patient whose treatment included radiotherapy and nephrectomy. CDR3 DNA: TGTGCCAGCAGCGTAGCGGCATCGAACACTGAAGCTTTCTTT. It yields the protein CASSVAASNTEAFF.